The rows below give T cell receptor beta chains drawn from one sample of a study of vaccination and CD4 T cells after COVID-19. What these receptors recognize is not known. One entry per CDR3 protein results from TCRdb running MiXCR on the PCR reads. This repertoire shows fewer than 14,000 distinct CDR3 sequences, 41% found once; its top ten account for roughly 12%. Sequenced here: CD4+ T cells from blood, cultured in vitro, sampled after SARS-CoV-2 vaccination. These receptors all stem from a human donor who had recovered from COVID-19. The CDR3 runs from the conserved cysteine through the conserved F or W. Fields, in order: clone size, V gene, J gene, D gene, CDR3 protein, CDR3 DNA. D genes are given only for firm matches. Size values are once, few and many counts, or a class for expanded clones, and some rows have none.

NA	TRBV2	TRBJ1-2	NA	CASTGQGIGGYTF	TGTGCCAGCACCGGTCAGGGGATCGGGGGCTACACCTTC
NA	TRBV7-2	TRBJ2-3	TRBD1	CASSLGRGRFTDTQYF	TGTGCCAGCAGCTTAGGCAGGGGGCGTTTCACAGATACGCAGTATTTT
NA	TRBV2	TRBJ2-3	TRBD2	CASSRLAVSTSTDTQYF	TGTGCCAGCAGCCGACTAGCGGTATCCACTAGCACAGATACGCAGTATTTT
few	TRBV6-1	TRBJ2-3	NA	CATQGFGTDTQYF	TGTGCCACCCAGGGGTTCGGGACAGATACGCAGTATTTT
medium-sized	TRBV5-1	TRBJ1-6	NA	CASTWDSNSPLHF	TGCGCCAGCACCTGGGACTCGAATTCACCCCTCCACTTT
few	TRBV6-1	TRBJ2-7	NA	CASSLVVYEQYF	TGTGCCAGCAGCCTAGTGGTCTACGAGCAGTACTTC
NA	TRBV7-2	TRBJ2-2	TRBD2	CASSLVSSGRGTGELFF	TGTGCCAGCAGCTTAGTTTCTAGCGGGAGGGGAACCGGGGAGCTGTTTTTT
NA	TRBV2	TRBJ2-7	TRBD2	CASLAGDTSYEQYF	TGTGCCAGTCTAGCGGGAGATACCTCCTACGAGCAGTACTTC
NA	TRBV28	TRBJ2-7	TRBD2	CASSISGFRPTPLSYEQYF	TGTGCCAGCAGCATTAGCGGGTTTAGACCCACTCCCCTATCCTACGAGCAGTACTTC
few	TRBV6-1	TRBJ1-6	NA	CASRQPRRVGDTSPLHF	TGTGCCAGCAGGCAACCCCGGCGAGTGGGAGATACTTCACCCCTCCACTTT
NA	TRBV28	TRBJ2-7	NA	CASSGTRSGGAYEQYF	TGTGCCAGCAGTGGGACGCGATCGGGGGGCGCGTACGAGCAGTACTTC